This T cell receptor (beta chain) is from a study of cytotoxic CD8 clonotypes in ibrutinib-treated CLL. Study context: IGHV unmutated roughly 18; relapsed/refractory 11; treatment-naive around 14. Sequenced samples delivered averages of around 250,000 productive templates and 80,000 to 100,000 productive rearrangements. Study-level findings and limits: While tracking circulating CD8+ T-cell counts, baseline clonality exceeded that of age-matched healthy donors. Clonality increased with ibrutinib response but returned toward baseline at progression.

Data came from immunoSEQ multiplex PCR; TCRdb stores just in-frame clones and leaves some out. The sample lists under 30,000 clones; roughly 57% were seen once. Remarks on this clone: No antigen is known for it.

Trimming removed 3 bases at V and 3 bases at J, with 15 bases between. CDR3 length: 15 residues. In germline, CDR1 is MDHEN, CDR2 SYDVKM. The chain joins TRBV28 to TRBJ2-7, with D possibly being TRBD2 (6 bases). The sample here was PBMCs, taken before ibrutinib treatment. The source of this sequence is a human donor with chronic lymphocytic leukemia. CDR3 in amino acids: CASSLGRGRFYEQYF. CDR3 nucleotides: TGTGCCAGCAGTTTGGGCCGAGGGAGGTTCTACGAGCAGTACTTC.